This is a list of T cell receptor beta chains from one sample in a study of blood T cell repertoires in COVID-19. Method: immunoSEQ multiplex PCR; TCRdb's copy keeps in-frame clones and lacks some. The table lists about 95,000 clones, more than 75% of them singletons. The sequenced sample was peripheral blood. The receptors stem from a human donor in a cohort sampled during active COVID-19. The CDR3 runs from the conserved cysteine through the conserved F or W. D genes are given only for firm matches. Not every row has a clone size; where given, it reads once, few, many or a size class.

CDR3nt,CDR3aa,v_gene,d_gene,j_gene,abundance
TGTGCCAGCAGTTTTGTGGGCCCCGGTCAGCCCCAGCATTTT,CASSFVGPGQPQHF,TRBV28,-,TRBJ1-5,-
TGTGCCAGCGTAACGGGGGTGAGCACAGATACGCAGTATTTT,CASVTGVSTDTQYF,TRBV5-5,-,TRBJ2-3,-
TGTGCCAGCAGCGCCCGGACAGCTAGCACAGATACGCAGTATTTT,CASSARTASTDTQYF,TRBV7-6,-,TRBJ2-3,-
TGTGCCAGCAGTTTTGACAGGGCCGAGCAGTACTTC,CASSFDRAEQYF,TRBV27,TRBD1,TRBJ2-7,-
TGTGCCAGCAGCTTCACAGGGGATGAGCAGTTCTTC,CASSFTGDEQFF,TRBV12-3/TRBV12-4,TRBD1,TRBJ2-1,-
TGCAGCGTCGGCGGACTAGCGGGGGGGAAATACGAGCAGTACTTC,CSVGGLAGGKYEQYF,TRBV29-1,TRBD2,TRBJ2-7,-
TGTGCCAGCTCACCTAGTTTGGTATCTGAGCAGTTCTTC,CASSPSLVSEQFF,TRBV18,-,TRBJ2-1,-
TGTGCCAGCATCGGGGCCTACAATGAGCAGTTCTTC,CASIGAYNEQFF,TRBV6-5,-,TRBJ2-1,-
TGTGCCATCCTTACTAGCGGGGGTGGAGATACGCAGTATTTT,CAILTSGGGDTQYF,TRBV10-3,TRBD2,TRBJ2-3,-
TGTGCCAGCAGTTTAGGCGGATCCGGGGCCTACGAGCAGTACTTC,CASSLGGSGAYEQYF,TRBV28,-,TRBJ2-7,-
TGTGCCAGCAGTTACCTCTCCGTCTATGGCTACACCTTC,CASSYLSVYGYTF,TRBV6-5,-,TRBJ1-2,-
TGTGCCAGCAGCCACGACAGGGGGCATCAGCCCCAGCATTTT,CASSHDRGHQPQHF,TRBV6-2/TRBV6-3,TRBD1,TRBJ1-5,-
TGTGCCAGCAGCGCGGGACAGGGGGCCTATGGCTACACCTTC,CASSAGQGAYGYTF,TRBV9,TRBD1,TRBJ1-2,-
TGTGCCAGCAGTGAGTCAGGCGACGAGCAGTACTTC,CASSESGDEQYF,TRBV6-1,-,TRBJ2-7,-
TGTGCCAGTAGTATTTTTCGGACAGGCGGCACAGATACGCAGTATTTT,CASSIFRTGGTDTQYF,TRBV19,TRBD1,TRBJ2-3,-
TGTGCCAGCAGCTTAAATAGTTACAATGAGCAGTTCTTC,CASSLNSYNEQFF,TRBV11-2,-,TRBJ2-1,once
TGTGCCAGCAGCCCCGCTGGACAGAGAAACACCATATATTTT,CASSPAGQRNTIYF,TRBV13,-,TRBJ1-3,-
TGTGCCACCTCATCGCTGAGCTCCTATAATTCACCCCTCCACTTT,CATSSLSSYNSPLHF,TRBV15,-,TRBJ1-6,-
TGTGCCAGCAGCCAGGGGGTCCCAAACACTGAAGCTTTCTTT,CASSQGVPNTEAFF,TRBV9,TRBD1,TRBJ1-1,-
TGTGCCAGCAGCCCAGACCCGGGACAGGAAACTGAAGCTTTCTTT,CASSPDPGQETEAFF,TRBV7-6,TRBD1,TRBJ1-1,-
TGTGCCTGGAACGCCCAGGCCGCCTACGAGCAGTACTTC,CAWNAQAAYEQYF,TRBV30,-,TRBJ2-7,-
TGTGCCAGCAGCAGGGGCGCGCGTTATGGCTACACCTTC,CASSRGARYGYTF,TRBV2,-,TRBJ1-2,many
TGTGCCAGCAGCACCCAGGGGCTTAATAATTCACCCCTCCACTTT,CASSTQGLNNSPLHF,TRBV7-9,-,TRBJ1-6,-
TGCGCCAGCAGAGCGGGGGGGGTCCAAGAGACCCAGTACTTC,CASRAGGVQETQYF,TRBV10-2,TRBD2,TRBJ2-5,-
TGTGCCAGCAGTTTTAGGGAGGACTATGGCTACACCTTC,CASSFREDYGYTF,TRBV12-3/TRBV12-4,-,TRBJ1-2,-
TGTGCCAGCAGCCAACCACAGGGGCGGGAGACCCAGTACTTC,CASSQPQGRETQYF,TRBV3-1/TRBV3-2,TRBD1,TRBJ2-5,-
TGCGCCAGCAGCCAGGCGACAGGGGGAATGAACGAGCAGTACTTC,CASSQATGGMNEQYF,TRBV4-3,TRBD1,TRBJ2-7,-
TGTGCCAGCAGCGTAGGACAGGCGAGCACAGATACGCAGTATTTT,CASSVGQASTDTQYF,TRBV5-8,TRBD1,TRBJ2-3,-
TGTGCCAGCAGTTTGGGCTCAATTTATGGCTACACCTTC,CASSLGSIYGYTF,TRBV12-3/TRBV12-4,-,TRBJ1-2,-
TGTGCCAGCAGCTCGGGACAGGTCAATGAGCAGTTCTTC,CASSSGQVNEQFF,TRBV11-1,TRBD1,TRBJ2-1,-
TGTGCCAGCAGCTTCTTGAAGGTCGCTCTTGGGGGGGCTGGAAACACCATATATTTT,CASSFLKVALGGAGNTIYF,TRBV7-9,-,TRBJ1-3,-
TGCGCCAGCAGCCCTGAGGGCACCGGGGAGCTGTTTTTT,CASSPEGTGELFF,TRBV5-1,-,TRBJ2-2,-
TGTGCCTGGTTCGGGGCAGGGAGGGTTATGGAAGGCTACACCTTC,CAWFGAGRVMEGYTF,TRBV30,-,TRBJ1-2,-
TGTGCCAGCAGCAGGGACATGCTCGGAGAGCAGTACTTC,CASSRDMLGEQYF,TRBV9,-,TRBJ2-7,-
TGTGCCAGCGGGCAGCCTCGGGACAGGGGCCCCTACAATGAGCAGTTCTTC,CASGQPRDRGPYNEQFF,TRBV5-8,TRBD1,TRBJ2-1,-
TGTGCCAGCAGTAAAGGGACAGGCCCTAGCAATCAGCCCCAGCATTTT,CASSKGTGPSNQPQHF,TRBV6-2/TRBV6-3,TRBD1,TRBJ1-5,-
TGCGCCAGCAGCCGGACAGCTCCCAATGAAAAACTGTTTTTT,CASSRTAPNEKLFF,TRBV4-3,-,TRBJ1-4,-
TGTGCCAGCAGCTTAAGGTCTGAGACACTCAAAGCAGGGAACACTGAAGCTTTCTTT,CASSLRSETLKAGNTEAFF,TRBV5-5,-,TRBJ1-1,-
TGTGCCAGCAGCCGCCGCGGGGGCCTTGAGACCCAGTACTTC,CASSRRGGLETQYF,TRBV7-3,-,TRBJ2-5,once
TGTGCCAGCAGGTTAGCGGGGACCAAGGAGACCCAGTACTTC,CASRLAGTKETQYF,TRBV5-4,TRBD2,TRBJ2-5,-
TGTGCCAGCATCCCCGCAGGCTCTGGAAACACCATATATTTT,CASIPAGSGNTIYF,TRBV28,-,TRBJ1-3,once
TGTGCCAGCAGCGAAGCAGGGGGCCTCTCCCCTTTGAACACTGAAGCTTTCTTT,CASSEAGGLSPLNTEAFF,TRBV5-6,TRBD1,TRBJ1-1,-
TGTGCCAGCAGTTTACAGGGCCGCGGGGCCTACGAGCAGTACTTC,CASSLQGRGAYEQYF,TRBV28,-,TRBJ2-7,-
TGTGCCAGCATCGCGATAGTGGGCAGCAATCAGCCCCAGCATTTT,CASIAIVGSNQPQHF,TRBV5-8,-,TRBJ1-5,-
TGTGCCAGCAGCTTAGGACAACCACCGAACAATGAGCAGTTCTTC,CASSLGQPPNNEQFF,TRBV7-2,-,TRBJ2-1,-
TGTGCCAGCAGCTTAGGGCAGGGCTTACCCTACGAGCAGTACTTC,CASSLGQGLPYEQYF,TRBV7-2,-,TRBJ2-7,-
TGTGCCAGCAGCTTGGCGCGTGAGCAGTTCTTC,CASSLAREQFF,TRBV5-6,-,TRBJ2-1,-